Detailed here is one T cell receptor (beta chain). Its antigen remains unknown. Assay: immunoSEQ multiplex PCR; the TCRdb copy retains only in-frame clones and omits some. Seen here are 10,000 to 15,000 clones, 75% to 95% observed once, and the top ten hold 1.2%. This sample was included in a study of T cell clonotyping in hematopoietic cell transplantation. Broader study findings: After transplant, recipient diversity fell while pathologically expanded clonotypes grew through day 180.

There are 12 residues in the CDR3. Germline values: CDR1 SQVTM, CDR2 ANQGSEA. V was trimmed by 3 bases and J by 2 bases, leaving 7 bases between them. The gene calls are TRBV29-1 and TRBJ1-2; D is uncertain. The sequence derives from a man under 40 in good health. Some clones in this sample may be carry-over from other donors' samples. The sequenced material came from peripheral blood mononuclear cells. CDR3 DNA: TGCAGCGTTGAGTCCGGAAACTATGGCTACACCTTC. It encodes CSVESGNYGYTF.